These T cell receptor beta chains were read from a single sample in a study of neurological immune-mediated disorders. TCRdb reanalysed the 5' RACE reads using MiXCR and keeps one entry per CDR3 protein. The sample lists under 100,000 distinct CDR3 sequences; approximately 13% were seen once. Sequenced material: PBMCs. Receptors originate from a female donor with HTLV-1-associated myelopathy (HAM/TSP). The CDR3 runs from the conserved cysteine through the conserved F or W. The order of the fields is V gene, J gene, clone size, D gene, CDR3 protein, CDR3 DNA. The D gene is left open where the match is weak. Where a row states a size, it is once, few, many or the class of an expanded clone; other rows omit it.

TRBV9	TRBJ2-3	many	-	CASSAGRSSTDTQYF	TGTGCCAGCAGCGCGGGACGGTCTAGCACAGATACGCAGTATTTT
TRBV5-1	TRBJ2-1	many	TRBD2	CASSQTSGGENEQFF	TGCGCCAGCAGCCAAACTAGCGGGGGGGAAAATGAGCAGTTCTTC
TRBV28	TRBJ2-7	many	TRBD1	CASSFGTAIQYF	TGTGCCAGCAGTTTCGGGACAGCTATTCAATACTTC
TRBV6-6	TRBJ1-5	many	TRBD1	CASNSGTASNQPQHF	TGTGCCAGCAACTCCGGGACAGCCAGCAATCAGCCCCAGCATTTT
TRBV4-3	TRBJ2-1	many	-	CASSQLGLSYNEQFF	TGCGCCAGCAGCCAATTAGGACTGTCCTACAATGAGCAGTTCTTC
TRBV20-1	TRBJ2-7	many	TRBD1	CSAGGQGTYEQYF	TGCAGTGCTGGGGGACAGGGCACCTACGAGCAGTACTTC
TRBV10-3	TRBJ2-5	many	-	CAISGSKYQETQYF	TGTGCCATCAGTGGCTCGAAGTACCAGGAGACCCAGTACTTC
TRBV20-1	TRBJ1-1	many	-	CSVPDSQKMNTEAFF	TGCAGTGTCCCGGACAGCCAAAAAATGAACACTGAAGCTTTCTTT
TRBV7-7	TRBJ2-5	many	TRBD1	CASSLDRTGSETQYF	TGTGCCAGCAGCTTAGACAGGACAGGGTCAGAGACCCAGTACTTC
TRBV7-2	TRBJ1-1	many	TRBD1	CASSLRGGTGNLNTEAFF	TGTGCCAGCAGCTTGAGAGGGGGGACAGGGAACCTGAACACTGAAGCTTTCTTT
TRBV15	TRBJ2-3	many	TRBD2	CATSRDKLRGGEDTQYF	TGTGCTACCAGCAGAGATAAATTGCGGGGGGGTGAAGATACGCAGTATTTT
TRBV7-2	TRBJ1-4	many	-	CASSLAVTSREKLFF	TGTGCCAGCAGCTTAGCAGTCACATCTAGGGAAAAACTGTTTTTT
TRBV28	TRBJ2-7	many	TRBD2	CASNTGGAYEQYF	TGTGCCAGCAACACGGGGGGGGCCTACGAGCAGTACTTC
TRBV25-1	TRBJ2-6	-	-	CASSFTESSGANVLTF	TGTGCCAGCAGTTTTACAGAGAGCTCTGGGGCCAACGTCCTGACTTTC
TRBV20-1	TRBJ2-1	many	-	CSARAGGYEQFF	TGCAGTGCTAGAGCCGGGGGCTATGAGCAGTTCTTC
TRBV19	TRBJ1-2	-	TRBD1	CASIKTTGQGYYYGYTF	TGTGCCAGTATCAAGACCACGGGACAGGGGTATTACTATGGCTACACCTTC
TRBV18	TRBJ1-6	many	TRBD1	CASSPTGRDSPLHF	TGTGCCAGCTCACCGACAGGGAGGGATTCACCCCTCCACTTT
TRBV9	TRBJ2-2	few	-	CASSVGGNGELFF	TGTGCCAGCAGCGTAGGGGGAAACGGGGAGCTGTTTTTT
TRBV5-1	TRBJ2-6	many	-	CASSSWTVYSGANVLTF	TGCGCCAGCAGCTCTTGGACAGTTTACTCTGGGGCCAACGTCCTGACTTTC
TRBV5-1	TRBJ1-4	many	-	CASSPMEGNEKLFF	TGCGCCAGCAGTCCAATGGAAGGGAACGAAAAACTGTTTTTT
TRBV24-1	TRBJ1-6	-	TRBD1	CATRSTGGEDSPLHF	TGTGCCACAAGGTCTACAGGGGGCGAGGATTCACCCCTCCACTTT
TRBV29-1	TRBJ2-4	many	-	CSVEGDGKNIQYF	TGCAGCGTTGAAGGGGACGGCAAAAACATTCAGTACTTC
TRBV5-6	TRBJ2-3	many	-	CASSSGYTQYF	TGTGCCAGCAGCTCAGGGTATACGCAGTATTTT
TRBV18	TRBJ2-3	many	-	CASSPPRQSTDTQYF	TGTGCCAGCTCACCACCTCGTCAGAGCACAGATACGCAGTATTTT
TRBV12-3/TRBV12-4	TRBJ2-2	many	TRBD2	CASTPGWSGGADGELFF	TGTGCCAGCACCCCCGGGTGGAGCGGGGGGGCAGACGGGGAGCTGTTTTTT
TRBV4-1	TRBJ1-3	many	-	CASSQTSGSRSAGNTIYF	TGCGCCAGCAGCCAGACGTCAGGGAGCCGGTCTGCTGGAAACACCATATATTTT
TRBV5-1	TRBJ2-5	few	TRBD2	CASSAGLAGDPRDF	TGCGCCAGCAGCGCAGGACTAGCGGGGGACCCGAGGGACTTC
TRBV29-1	TRBJ1-1	many	-	CSVAGGHLNTEAFF	TGCAGCGTTGCAGGCGGACATCTGAACACTGAAGCTTTCTTT
TRBV11-1	TRBJ2-5	-	-	CASRLYTFGRETQYF	TGTGCCAGCAGATTGTACACGTTTGGTAGAGAGACCCAGTACTTC
TRBV3-1	TRBJ2-2	many	-	CASREGAGELFF	TGTGCCAGCAGAGAGGGGGCCGGGGAGCTGTTTTTT
TRBV6-2/TRBV6-3	TRBJ2-7	many	-	CASSYNSGATYEQYF	TGTGCCAGCAGTTATAACTCGGGGGCCACCTACGAGCAGTACTTC
TRBV5-1	TRBJ1-6	many	-	CASSPTVMSNSPLHF	TGCGCCAGCAGCCCCACGGTCATGTCGAATTCACCCCTCCACTTT
TRBV28	TRBJ2-7	many	-	CASSGKTSSYEQYF	TGTGCCAGCAGTGGCAAGACGAGCTCCTACGAGCAGTACTTC
TRBV20-1	TRBJ1-2	many	TRBD1	CSASRQGLNYGYTF	TGCAGTGCCAGTCGACAGGGATTAAACTATGGCTACACCTTC
TRBV7-2	TRBJ2-2	many	-	CASSGAWQATRELFF	TGTGCCAGCAGCGGCGCGTGGCAGGCTACACGGGAGCTGTTTTTT
TRBV7-8	TRBJ2-7	many	-	CASSLAGPLEQYF	TGTGCCAGCAGCTTAGCCGGACCCCTCGAGCAGTACTTC
TRBV5-1	TRBJ1-1	medium-sized	-	CASSFVTAGNTEAFF	TGCGCCAGCAGCTTCGTGACCGCAGGGAACACTGAAGCTTTCTTT
TRBV5-1	TRBJ2-3	many	TRBD1	CASSLDRSTDTQYF	TGTGCCAGCAGCTTGGACAGGTCCACAGATACGCAGTATTTT
TRBV20-1	TRBJ2-7	many	-	CSAQITGRKSYEQYF	TGCAGTGCTCAAATCACGGGACGTAAGTCCTACGAGCAGTACTTC
TRBV7-8	TRBJ2-7	many	-	CASSSPYEQYF	TGTGCCAGCAGCTCCCCCTACGAGCAGTACTTC
TRBV12-3/TRBV12-4	TRBJ2-5	many	TRBD1	CASKTGQDRQETQYF	TGTGCCAGCAAAACCGGACAGGACCGCCAAGAGACCCAGTACTTC
TRBV4-2	TRBJ1-6	many	-	CASSQDLRRGSSLHF	TGTGCCAGCAGCCAAGATCTGAGGAGGGGCTCATCCCTCCACTTT
TRBV4-1	TRBJ2-7	many	TRBD2	CASSREASGAYSYEQYF	TGCGCCAGCAGCCGGGAAGCAAGCGGGGCCTACTCCTACGAGCAGTACTTC
TRBV6-6	TRBJ1-4	few	TRBD1	CASSRGTENEKLFF	TGTGCCAGCAGTCGCGGGACAGAGAATGAAAAACTGTTTTTT
TRBV29-1	TRBJ1-1	few	-	CSFFPLIGGRYTEAFF	TGCAGCTTTTTCCCGTTGATAGGGGGACGATACACTGAAGCTTTCTTT
TRBV6-2/TRBV6-3	TRBJ1-2	many	TRBD1	CASSRQGFENGYTF	TGTGCCAGCAGCCGACAGGGGTTCGAGAATGGCTACACCTTC
TRBV7-8	TRBJ1-1	many	-	CASTPARESTEAFF	TGTGCCAGCACCCCAGCTAGGGAGAGCACTGAAGCTTTCTTT